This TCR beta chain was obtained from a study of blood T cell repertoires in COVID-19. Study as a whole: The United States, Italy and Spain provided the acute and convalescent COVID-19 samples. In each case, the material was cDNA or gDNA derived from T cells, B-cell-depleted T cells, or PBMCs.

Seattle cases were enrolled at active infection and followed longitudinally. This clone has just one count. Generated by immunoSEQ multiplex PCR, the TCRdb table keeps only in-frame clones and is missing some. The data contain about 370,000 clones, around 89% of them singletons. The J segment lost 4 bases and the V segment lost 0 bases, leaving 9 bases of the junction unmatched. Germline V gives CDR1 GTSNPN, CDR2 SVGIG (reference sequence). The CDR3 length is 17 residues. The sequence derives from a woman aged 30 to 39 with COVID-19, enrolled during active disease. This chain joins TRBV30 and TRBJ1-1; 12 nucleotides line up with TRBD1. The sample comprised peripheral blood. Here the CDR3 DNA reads TGTGCCTGGAGTGTACATCATGGGACAGGGGGCCGCACTGAAGCTTTCTTT. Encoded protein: CAWSVHHGTGGRTEAFF.